The rows below give T cell receptor beta chains drawn from one sample of a study of T-cell memory formation after mild COVID-19. TCRdb re-derived calls from the 5' RACE reads in MiXCR, one entry per CDR3 protein. Among tens of thousands of distinct CDR3 sequences listed, around 27% were seen once. Sequencing used PBMCs or a T cell subset sorted from them (not recorded which). The receptor set was obtained from a man younger than 35 who had mild COVID-19 (a few samples of this study predate the infection). Cell type and time point are not known. Each CDR3 is given with its conserved first and last residue. Fields, in order: D gene, J gene, clone size, V gene, CDR3 protein, CDR3 DNA. The D gene is left open where the match is weak. The listing skips clone size in some rows; elsewhere it reads once, few, many or a size class.

d_gene: TRBD1
j_gene: TRBJ2-3
abundance: .
v_gene: TRBV20-1
CDR3aa: CSASPRDRVTDTQYF
CDR3nt: TGCAGTGCTAGCCCCCGGGACAGGGTAACAGATACGCAGTATTTT

d_gene: .
j_gene: TRBJ1-2
abundance: .
v_gene: TRBV12-3/TRBV12-4
CDR3aa: CASSNPLNYGYTF
CDR3nt: TGTGCCAGCAGCAATCCTCTTAACTATGGCTACACCTTC

d_gene: TRBD1
j_gene: TRBJ1-6
abundance: .
v_gene: TRBV6-5
CDR3aa: CASRTGTGNSPLHF
CDR3nt: TGTGCCAGCAGGACCGGGACAGGGAATTCACCCCTCCACTTT

d_gene: TRBD2
j_gene: TRBJ2-1
abundance: .
v_gene: TRBV12-3/TRBV12-4
CDR3aa: CASSKRGPSYNEQFF
CDR3nt: TGTGCCAGCAGCAAGCGGGGGCCTTCCTACAATGAGCAGTTCTTC

d_gene: TRBD2
j_gene: TRBJ2-2
abundance: few
v_gene: TRBV6-5
CDR3aa: CASSPGLAVNTGELFF
CDR3nt: TGTGCCAGCAGCCCGGGACTAGCGGTAAACACCGGGGAGCTGTTTTTT

d_gene: TRBD2
j_gene: TRBJ2-1
abundance: .
v_gene: TRBV20-1
CDR3aa: CSARDYELAGAPSEQFF
CDR3nt: TGCAGTGCTAGAGATTATGAACTAGCGGGGGCCCCGTCTGAGCAGTTCTTC

d_gene: TRBD1
j_gene: TRBJ2-2
abundance: .
v_gene: TRBV6-5
CDR3aa: CASTLTGEANTGELFF
CDR3nt: TGTGCCAGCACCCTGACAGGGGAGGCGAACACCGGGGAGCTGTTTTTT

d_gene: .
j_gene: TRBJ2-3
abundance: few
v_gene: TRBV7-3
CDR3aa: CASSLIWGATQYF
CDR3nt: TGTGCCAGCAGCTTAATCTGGGGTGCTACGCAGTATTTT

d_gene: .
j_gene: TRBJ1-1
abundance: few
v_gene: TRBV27
CDR3aa: CASSLLGLANTEAFF
CDR3nt: TGTGCCAGCAGTTTATTAGGGCTGGCGAACACTGAAGCTTTCTTT

d_gene: .
j_gene: TRBJ2-1
abundance: few
v_gene: TRBV5-5
CDR3aa: CASAIGLGFNEQFF
CDR3nt: TGTGCCAGCGCCATCGGGTTAGGGTTCAATGAGCAGTTCTTC

d_gene: .
j_gene: TRBJ2-2
abundance: few
v_gene: TRBV7-9
CDR3aa: CASSLNSGNTGELFF
CDR3nt: TGTGCCAGCAGCTTAAATTCGGGGAACACCGGGGAGCTGTTTTTT

d_gene: .
j_gene: TRBJ1-1
abundance: few
v_gene: TRBV3-1
CDR3aa: CASSQAGVGTEAFF
CDR3nt: TGTGCCAGCAGCCAGGCAGGGGTGGGGACTGAAGCTTTCTTT

d_gene: TRBD1
j_gene: TRBJ1-1
abundance: few
v_gene: TRBV20-1
CDR3aa: CSARDGTGITEAFF
CDR3nt: TGCAGTGCTAGAGATGGGACAGGGATAACTGAAGCTTTCTTT

d_gene: .
j_gene: TRBJ2-1
abundance: .
v_gene: TRBV5-1
CDR3aa: CASSSPEGANEQFF
CDR3nt: TGCGCCAGCAGCTCCCCGGAGGGGGCCAATGAGCAGTTCTTC

d_gene: .
j_gene: TRBJ2-2
abundance: few
v_gene: TRBV7-8
CDR3aa: CASSFIAPGELFF
CDR3nt: TGTGCCAGCAGCTTCATCGCCCCCGGGGAGCTGTTTTTT

d_gene: .
j_gene: TRBJ2-1
abundance: many
v_gene: TRBV19
CDR3aa: CASSIGVGVEQFF
CDR3nt: TGTGCCAGTAGTATAGGAGTTGGGGTTGAGCAGTTCTTC

d_gene: .
j_gene: TRBJ1-1
abundance: .
v_gene: TRBV27
CDR3aa: CASRTDLNTEAFF
CDR3nt: TGTGCCAGCAGAACCGACCTGAACACTGAAGCTTTCTTT

d_gene: .
j_gene: TRBJ1-2
abundance: .
v_gene: TRBV5-1
CDR3aa: CASSVGLLSYGYTF
CDR3nt: TGCGCCAGCAGCGTGGGCCTGCTCTCCTATGGCTACACCTTC

d_gene: .
j_gene: TRBJ2-3
abundance: few
v_gene: TRBV7-9
CDR3aa: CASSPPAPSTDTQYF
CDR3nt: TGTGCCAGCAGTCCTCCAGCCCCTAGCACAGATACGCAGTATTTT

d_gene: .
j_gene: TRBJ2-1
abundance: few
v_gene: TRBV24-1
CDR3aa: CATSGPRGNEQFF
CDR3nt: TGTGCCACCAGTGGCCCGAGGGGCAATGAGCAGTTCTTC

d_gene: TRBD2
j_gene: TRBJ2-5
abundance: .
v_gene: TRBV6-5
CDR3aa: CASSYSTLAGTQYF
CDR3nt: TGTGCCAGCAGTTACTCGACCCTAGCGGGGACCCAGTACTTC

d_gene: .
j_gene: TRBJ2-3
abundance: .
v_gene: TRBV5-1
CDR3aa: CASSRRKTTDTQYF
CDR3nt: TGCGCCAGCAGCCGCCGCAAGACCACAGATACGCAGTATTTT

d_gene: .
j_gene: TRBJ2-1
abundance: few
v_gene: TRBV12-3/TRBV12-4
CDR3aa: CASSRGAYNEEFF
CDR3nt: TGTGCCAGCAGTCGGGGGGCTTACAATGAAGAGTTCTTC

d_gene: TRBD1
j_gene: TRBJ1-5
abundance: .
v_gene: TRBV20-1
CDR3aa: CSAGDRVWSNQPQHF
CDR3nt: TGCAGTGCGGGAGACAGGGTGTGGAGCAATCAGCCCCAGCATTTT

d_gene: TRBD1
j_gene: TRBJ2-3
abundance: .
v_gene: TRBV6-2/TRBV6-3
CDR3aa: CASRRDRGTDTQYF
CDR3nt: TGTGCCAGCAGAAGGGACAGGGGGACAGATACGCAGTATTTT

d_gene: .
j_gene: TRBJ2-7
abundance: .
v_gene: TRBV6-2/TRBV6-3
CDR3aa: CASSRKQTGTPSYEQYF
CDR3nt: TGTGCCAGCAGTCGCAAGCAGACCGGGACACCGTCCTACGAGCAGTACTTC

d_gene: TRBD1
j_gene: TRBJ1-1
abundance: few
v_gene: TRBV13
CDR3aa: CASSWGQGESTEAFF
CDR3nt: TGTGCCAGCAGCTGGGGACAGGGGGAAAGCACTGAAGCTTTCTTT

d_gene: .
j_gene: TRBJ2-2
abundance: .
v_gene: TRBV7-9
CDR3aa: CATQDGTQNTGELFF
CDR3nt: TGTGCCACTCAAGACGGAACCCAAAACACCGGGGAGCTGTTTTTT

d_gene: .
j_gene: TRBJ1-1
abundance: .
v_gene: TRBV29-1
CDR3aa: CSAMPGKTEAFF
CDR3nt: TGCAGCGCAATGCCAGGGAAAACTGAAGCTTTCTTT

d_gene: .
j_gene: TRBJ2-1
abundance: .
v_gene: TRBV7-6
CDR3aa: CASSLDRLGWGSSYNEQFF
CDR3nt: TGTGCCAGCAGCTTGGACCGTTTAGGGTGGGGGAGCTCCTACAATGAGCAGTTCTTC